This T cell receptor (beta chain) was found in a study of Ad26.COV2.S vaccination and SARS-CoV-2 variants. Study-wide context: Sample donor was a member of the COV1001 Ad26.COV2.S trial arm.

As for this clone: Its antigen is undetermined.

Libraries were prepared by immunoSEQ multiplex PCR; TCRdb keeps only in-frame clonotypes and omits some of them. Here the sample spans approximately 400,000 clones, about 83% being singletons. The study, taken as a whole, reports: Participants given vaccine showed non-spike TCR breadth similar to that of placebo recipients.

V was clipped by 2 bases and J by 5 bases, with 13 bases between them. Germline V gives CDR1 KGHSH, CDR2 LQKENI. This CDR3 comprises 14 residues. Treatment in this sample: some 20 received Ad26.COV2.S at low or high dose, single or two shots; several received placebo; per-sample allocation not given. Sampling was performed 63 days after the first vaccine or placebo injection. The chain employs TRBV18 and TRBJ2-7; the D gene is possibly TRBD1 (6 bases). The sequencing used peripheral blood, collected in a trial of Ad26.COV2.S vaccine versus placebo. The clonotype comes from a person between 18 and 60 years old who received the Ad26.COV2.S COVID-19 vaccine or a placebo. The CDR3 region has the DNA TGTGCCAGCTCACCAGGGTTCAGGGGTGACGAGCAGTACTTC. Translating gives CASSPGFRGDEQYF.